This TCR beta chain was identified in a study of read filtering for tumor transcriptome and immune sequencing. The overall study: Per sample, TCR-region reads ranged about 3.5 to 11 million by IR-seq, roughly 75 to 1,400 by RNA-seq.

Molecular barcoded adaptors covering alpha/delta and beta/gamma chains were used on approximately 400 ng RNA. TCRdb passed the reads through MiXCR, listing each CDR3 protein once. Among around 65,000 distinct CDR3 sequences listed, around 18% were seen once. The V end lost 5 bases, the J end lost 0 bases, and 10 bases lay between the germline ends. The germline V gene encodes CDR1 SEHNR and CDR2 FQNEAQ (reference sequence). The CDR3 runs to 14 residues. This clonotype was observed many times. This chain connects TRBV7-9 to TRBJ1-1; TRBD1 is a possible D gene (6 bases). Sequencing used a population of CD138-negative cells sorted from bone marrow. This clonotype was sampled from a donor aged 40 or older with multiple myeloma. In DNA form, the CDR3 reads TGTGCCAGCAGCGCGAGACAGGTGAACACTGAAGCTTTCTTT. This sequence encodes CASSARQVNTEAFF.